Following are 11 T cell receptor beta chains from one sample sequenced in a study of shared clonotypes between healthy human individuals (dated by TCRdb to 2020 to 2022). Library creation used the immunoSEQ multiplex PCR assay. The immuneACCESS repertoire file appears here via TCRdb, limited to in-frame rearrangements. These files lack a portion of the clones; in checked studies, under half of the deficit traces to unresolved V genes, and the cause of the others is not known. Recorded for this sample are approximately 250,000 clones; about 69% of them occurred a single time. The top ten clonotypes cover over 8.5% of the sample. Sequencing was carried out using memory CD4+ T cells sorted from blood. The intended sense of this specimen's cell subset or site label: CD45RA-negative fraction. These receptors came from a man under 40 in good health.

The chain has TRBV6-1 and TRBJ2-1; 8 nucleotides line up with TRBD1. In germline, CDR1 is MNHNS, CDR2 SASEGT. The CDR3 has 15 amino acids. V lost 3 bases and J lost 4; bases outside the gene matches: 5. The CDR3 loop is CASSEQGAGYNEQFF. CDR3 DNA: TGTGCCAGCAGTGAGCAGGGGGCGGGATACAATGAGCAGTTCTTC.

This clone was seen a few times. The chain recombines TRBV6-1 with TRBJ1-4, with 7 bases identical to TRBD1. The CDR3 covers 16 residues. The germline V gene has CDR1 MNHNS and CDR2 SASEGT. V lost 2 bases to trimming and J lost 8 bases; unmatched junction nucleotides: 11. The CDR3, as DNA: TGTGCCAGCAGTGAACTTGAGGGGGCCGGTTCGGAAAAACTGTTTTTT. This codes for CASSELEGAGSEKLFF.

The gene calls are TRBV5-1 and TRBJ1-1; no clear D. This CDR3 has 15 residues. Trimming removed 4 bases from V and 1 base from J, with 14 bases in between. Per the germline V gene, CDR1 is SGHRS and CDR2 is YFSETQ. The CDR3 spells CASSPRGVQNTEAFF. The DNA of the CDR3 is TGCGCCAGCAGCCCCCGGGGTGTCCAGAACACTGAAGCTTTCTTT.

The chain couples TRBV18 to TRBJ2-7, with 8 bases lining up with TRBD2. V was pared by 3 bases and J by 0 bases, with 7 bases of the junction left unmatched. The CDR3 length is 16 residues. Germline CDR1 reads KGHSH; CDR2 reads LQKENI. In nucleotides, the CDR3 is TGTGCCAGCTCACCCTCTAGCGGGCTCGGCTCCTACGAGCAGTACTTC. Translation: CASSPSSGLGSYEQYF.

This rearrangement joins TRBV5-6 to TRBJ2-7; D remains unclear. In germline, CDR1 is SGHDT, CDR2 YYEEEE. This CDR3 has 13 residues. V dropped 4 bases and J dropped 2 bases, with 10 bases sitting between them. The CDR3 region is CASSPEYAYEQYF. CDR3 sequence (DNA): TGTGCCAGCAGCCCAGAATACGCCTACGAGCAGTACTTC. Together with reference TRBV5-6 and TRBJ2-7, the CDR3 gives the full variable domain: DAGVTQSPTHLIKTRGQQVTLRCSPKSGHDTVSWYQQALGQGPQFIFQYYEEEERQRGNFPDRFSGHQFPNYSSELNVNALLLGDSALYLCASSPEYAYEQYFGPGTRLTVT.

This clone came up once. CDR3 sequence: CATSRDLAGGISTDTQYF. Written as DNA, the CDR3 is TGTGCCACCAGCAGAGATTTGGCAGGGGGTATTAGCACAGATACGCAGTATTTT. The chain couples TRBV15 to TRBJ2-3, with 7 bases lining up with TRBD1. The CDR3 totals 18 residues. CDR1 and CDR2 from the germline V gene are LNHNV and YYDKDF (reference sequence). J was trimmed by 0 bases and V by 0 bases; bases with no gene match: 9.

The V call is TRBV6-4, the J call TRBJ2-1, with TRBD1 matching over 8 bases. This CDR3 has 14 residues. Germline CDR1 MRHNA, CDR2 SNTAGT. J lost 5 bases, V lost 2 bases, and 2 bases had no gene match. Here the CDR3 DNA reads TGTGCCAGCAGTGACGGACAGGGACACAATGAGCAGTTCTTC. It encodes CASSDGQGHNEQFF.

The table lists this clone with many counts. The rearrangement joins TRBV11-2 to TRBJ2-3, with a tentative D call TRBD2 (6 bases). Germline-derived CDR1 and CDR2 are SGHAT and FQNNGV. V was trimmed by 5 bases and J by 5 bases, leaving 14 bases between them. The CDR3 runs 14 residues. The CDR3 here is CASSKAGGRDTQYF. In nucleotides, the CDR3 is TGTGCCAGCAGCAAAGCCGGGGGACGAGATACGCAGTATTTT.

At least ten counts were recorded for this clone. The rearrangement joins TRBV5-1 to TRBJ2-7; D is perhaps TRBD1 or TRBD2 (5 bases each). Germline CDR1 is SGHRS and CDR2 is YFSETQ. The V and J ends lost 3 bases and 2 bases respectively, with 18 bases between them. The CDR3 is 16 residues long. The CDR3 coding sequence is TGCGCCAGCAGCTCCGCCGGGGCAGGCCTGACCTACGAGCAGTACTTC. Protein: CASSSAGAGLTYEQYF.

V and J are TRBV7-7 and TRBJ2-7; no clear D gene. The CDR3 has 17 residues. V lost 3 bases and J lost 2, with 20 bases in between. Per the germline V gene, CDR1 is SSHAT and CDR2 is FNYEAQ (reference sequence). CDR3 DNA sequence: TGTGCCAGCAGCTTCGGTATCGGAGCCGTCCCCACCTACGAGCAGTACTTC. This gives the protein CASSFGIGAVPTYEQYF.

At least ten counts were recorded for this clone. The chain combines TRBV5-4 with TRBJ2-3; TRBD2 agrees at 12 bases. Germline values: CDR1 SGHNT, CDR2 YYREEE (reference sequence). This CDR3 has 15 residues. The trim removed 4 bases at V and 5 bases at J, leaving 5 bases unmatched. The CDR3 sequence is CASSLAGGPEDTQYF. Here the CDR3 DNA reads TGTGCCAGCAGCCTAGCGGGAGGGCCGGAAGATACGCAGTATTTT.